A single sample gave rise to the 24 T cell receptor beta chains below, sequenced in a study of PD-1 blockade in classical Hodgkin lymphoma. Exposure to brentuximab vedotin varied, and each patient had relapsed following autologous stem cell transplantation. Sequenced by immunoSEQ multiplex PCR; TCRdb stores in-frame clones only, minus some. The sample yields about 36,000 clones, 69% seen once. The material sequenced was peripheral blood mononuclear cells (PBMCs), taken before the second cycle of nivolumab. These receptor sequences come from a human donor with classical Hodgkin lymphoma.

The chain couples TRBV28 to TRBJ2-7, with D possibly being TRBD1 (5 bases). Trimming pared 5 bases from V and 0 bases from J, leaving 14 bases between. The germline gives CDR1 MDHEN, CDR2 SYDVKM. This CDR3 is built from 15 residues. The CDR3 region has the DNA TGTGCCAGCAGTGGACCTGACAGCCTCTCCTACGAGCAGTACTTC. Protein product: CASSGPDSLSYEQYF.

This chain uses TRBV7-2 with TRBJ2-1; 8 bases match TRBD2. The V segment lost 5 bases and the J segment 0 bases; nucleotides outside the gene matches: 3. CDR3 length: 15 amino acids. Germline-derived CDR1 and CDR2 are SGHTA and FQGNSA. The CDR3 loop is CASSTTSVSYNEQFF. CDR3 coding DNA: TGTGCCAGCAGCACGACTAGCGTCTCCTACAATGAGCAGTTCTTC.

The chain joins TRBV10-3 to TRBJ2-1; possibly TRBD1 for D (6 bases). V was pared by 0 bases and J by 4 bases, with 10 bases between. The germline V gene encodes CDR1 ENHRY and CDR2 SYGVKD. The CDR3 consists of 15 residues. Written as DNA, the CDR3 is TGTGCCATCAGTGAGTCTAAGGACAGATACAATGAGCAGTTCTTC. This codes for CAISESKDRYNEQFF.

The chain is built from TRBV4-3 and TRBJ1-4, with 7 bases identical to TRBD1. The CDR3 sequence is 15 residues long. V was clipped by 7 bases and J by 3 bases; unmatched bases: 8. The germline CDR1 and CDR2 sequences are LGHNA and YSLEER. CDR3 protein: CASTERTGPNEKLFF. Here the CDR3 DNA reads TGCGCCAGCACCGAACGGACAGGCCCTAATGAAAAACTGTTTTTT.

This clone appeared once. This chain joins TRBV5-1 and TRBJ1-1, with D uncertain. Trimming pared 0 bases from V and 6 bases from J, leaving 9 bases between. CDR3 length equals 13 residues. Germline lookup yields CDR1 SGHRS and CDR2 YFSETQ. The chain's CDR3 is CASSLAARSEAFF. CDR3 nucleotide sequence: TGCGCCAGCAGCTTGGCGGCCAGGTCTGAAGCTTTCTTT.

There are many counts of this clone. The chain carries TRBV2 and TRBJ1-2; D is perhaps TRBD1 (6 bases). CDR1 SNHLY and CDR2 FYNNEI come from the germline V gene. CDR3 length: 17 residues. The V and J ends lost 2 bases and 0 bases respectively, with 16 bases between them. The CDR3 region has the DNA TGTGCCAGCAGTGAAAGGGGGGGTGAAGTAACTAACTATGGCTACACCTTC. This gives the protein CASSERGGEVTNYGYTF.

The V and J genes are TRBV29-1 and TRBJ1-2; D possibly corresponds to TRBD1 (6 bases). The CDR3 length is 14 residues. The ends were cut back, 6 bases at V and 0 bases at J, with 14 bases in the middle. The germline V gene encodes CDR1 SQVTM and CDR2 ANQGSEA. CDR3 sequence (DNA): TGCAGCGTGGGACCGGGGGCAGCTAACTATGGCTACACCTTC. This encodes CSVGPGAANYGYTF.

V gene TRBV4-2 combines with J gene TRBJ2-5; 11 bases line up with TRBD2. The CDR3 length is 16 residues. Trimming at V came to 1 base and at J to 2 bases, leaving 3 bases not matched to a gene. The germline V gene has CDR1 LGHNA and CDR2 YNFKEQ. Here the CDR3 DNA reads TGTGCCAGCAGCCAAGGGACTAGCGGGCGGCAAGAGACCCAGTACTTC. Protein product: CASSQGTSGRQETQYF.

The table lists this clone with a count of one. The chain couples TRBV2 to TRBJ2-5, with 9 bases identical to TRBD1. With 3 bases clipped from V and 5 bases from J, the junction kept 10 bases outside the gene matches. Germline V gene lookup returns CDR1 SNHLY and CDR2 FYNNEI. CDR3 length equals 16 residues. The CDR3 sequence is CASSDLLWDRAETQYF. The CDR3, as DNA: TGTGCCAGCAGTGACTTGCTCTGGGACAGGGCCGAGACCCAGTACTTC.

The CDR3 bases are TGTGCCAGCAGCTCGTATACTACGAGGGATGAGCAGTTCTTC. Translating gives CASSSYTTRDEQFF. The V and J genes are TRBV11-2 and TRBJ2-1; perhaps TRBD2 as D (5 bases). This CDR3 is built from 14 residues. V was pared by 4 bases and J by 8 bases, with 15 bases between. The germline gives CDR1 SGHAT, CDR2 FQNNGV.

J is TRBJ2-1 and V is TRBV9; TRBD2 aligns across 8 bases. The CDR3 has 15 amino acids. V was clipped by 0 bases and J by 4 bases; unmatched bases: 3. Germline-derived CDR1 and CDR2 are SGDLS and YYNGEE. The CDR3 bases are TGTGCCAGCAGCGTAGAGGGCGGGAGGTACAATGAGCAGTTCTTC. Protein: CASSVEGGRYNEQFF.

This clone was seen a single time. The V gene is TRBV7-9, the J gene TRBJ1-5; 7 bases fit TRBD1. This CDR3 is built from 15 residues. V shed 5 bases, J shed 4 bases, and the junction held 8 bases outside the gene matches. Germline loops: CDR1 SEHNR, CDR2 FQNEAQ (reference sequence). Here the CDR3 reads CASSPPGQRNQPQHF. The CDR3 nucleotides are TGTGCCAGCAGCCCACCGGGACAGCGTAATCAGCCCCAGCATTTT.

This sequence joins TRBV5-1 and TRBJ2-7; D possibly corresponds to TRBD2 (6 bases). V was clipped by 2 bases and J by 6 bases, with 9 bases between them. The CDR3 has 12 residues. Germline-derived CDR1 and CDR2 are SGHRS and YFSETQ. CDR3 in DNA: TGCGCCAGCAGCTTAACTAGCTCCGAGCAGTACTTC. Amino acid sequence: CASSLTSSEQYF.

The CDR3 loop is CSARLPGAHTF. DNA for the CDR3: TGCAGTGCTAGACTCCCGGGGGCTCACACCTTC. The chain recombines TRBV20-1 with TRBJ1-2; tentative D call: TRBD1 (6 bases). V lost 2 bases and J lost 12, with 13 bases in between. This CDR3 is 11 amino acids long. Germline values: CDR1 DFQATT, CDR2 SNEGSKA (reference sequence).

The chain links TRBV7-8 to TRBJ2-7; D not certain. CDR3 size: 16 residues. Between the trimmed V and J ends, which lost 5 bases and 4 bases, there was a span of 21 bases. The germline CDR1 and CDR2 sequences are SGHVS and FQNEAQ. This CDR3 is CASSPESEPYPYEQYF. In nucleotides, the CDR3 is TGTGCCAGCAGCCCCGAGAGCGAACCCTACCCTTACGAGCAGTACTTC.

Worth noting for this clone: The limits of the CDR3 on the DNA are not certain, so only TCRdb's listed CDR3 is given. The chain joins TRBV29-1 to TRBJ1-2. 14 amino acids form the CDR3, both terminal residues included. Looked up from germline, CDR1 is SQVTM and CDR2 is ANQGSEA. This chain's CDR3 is CSVRARDDNYGYTF.

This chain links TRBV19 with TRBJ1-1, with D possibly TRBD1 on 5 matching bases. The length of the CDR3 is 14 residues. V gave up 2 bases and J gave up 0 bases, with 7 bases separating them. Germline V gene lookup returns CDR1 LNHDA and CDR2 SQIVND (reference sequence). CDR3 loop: CASSIQGMNTEAFF. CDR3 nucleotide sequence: TGTGCCAGTAGTATACAGGGTATGAACACTGAAGCTTTCTTT.

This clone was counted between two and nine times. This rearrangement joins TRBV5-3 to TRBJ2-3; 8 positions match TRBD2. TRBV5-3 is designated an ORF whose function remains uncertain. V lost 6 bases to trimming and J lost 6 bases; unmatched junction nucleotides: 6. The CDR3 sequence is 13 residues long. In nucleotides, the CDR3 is TGTGCCAGAAAACGGGGGGGCGAGGATACGCAGTATTTT. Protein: CARKRGGEDTQYF.

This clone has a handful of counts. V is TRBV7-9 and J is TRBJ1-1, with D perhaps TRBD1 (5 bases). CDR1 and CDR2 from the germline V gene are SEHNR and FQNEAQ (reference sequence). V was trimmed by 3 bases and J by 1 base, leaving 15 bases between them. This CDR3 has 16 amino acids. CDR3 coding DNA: TGTGCCAGCAGCTTGTTTGCGGGGACGGCGAACACTGAAGCTTTCTTT. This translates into CASSLFAGTANTEAFF.

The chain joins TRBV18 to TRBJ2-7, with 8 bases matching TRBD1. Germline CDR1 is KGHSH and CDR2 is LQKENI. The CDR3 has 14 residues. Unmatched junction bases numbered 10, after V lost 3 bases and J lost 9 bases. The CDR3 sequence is CASSPQDRALSQYF. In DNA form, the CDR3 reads TGTGCCAGCTCACCGCAGGACAGGGCCCTATCGCAGTACTTC.

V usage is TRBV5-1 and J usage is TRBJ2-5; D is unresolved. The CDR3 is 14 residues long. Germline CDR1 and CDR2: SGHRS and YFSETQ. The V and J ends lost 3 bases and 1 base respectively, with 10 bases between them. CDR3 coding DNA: TGCGCCAGCAGCTACTCCGGCATCCAAGAGACCCAGTACTTC. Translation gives CASSYSGIQETQYF.

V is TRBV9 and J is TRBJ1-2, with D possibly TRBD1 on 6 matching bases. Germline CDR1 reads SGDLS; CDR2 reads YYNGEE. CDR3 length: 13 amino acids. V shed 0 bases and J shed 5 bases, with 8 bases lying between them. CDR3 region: CASSVGTAYGYTF. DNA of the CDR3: TGTGCCAGCAGCGTAGGGACAGCTTATGGCTACACCTTC. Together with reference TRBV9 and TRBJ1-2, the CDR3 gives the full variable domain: DSGVTQTPKHLITATGQRVTLRCSPRSGDLSVYWYQQSLDQGLQFLIQYYNGEERAKGNILERFSAQQFPDLHSELNLSSLELGDSALYFCASSVGTAYGYTFGSGTRLTVV.

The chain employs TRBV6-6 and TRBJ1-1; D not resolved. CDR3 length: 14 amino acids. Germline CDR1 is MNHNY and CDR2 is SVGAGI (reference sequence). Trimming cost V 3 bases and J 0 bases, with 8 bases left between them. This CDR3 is CASSYQVLNTEAFF. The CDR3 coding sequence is TGTGCCAGCAGTTATCAGGTCTTGAACACTGAAGCTTTCTTT.

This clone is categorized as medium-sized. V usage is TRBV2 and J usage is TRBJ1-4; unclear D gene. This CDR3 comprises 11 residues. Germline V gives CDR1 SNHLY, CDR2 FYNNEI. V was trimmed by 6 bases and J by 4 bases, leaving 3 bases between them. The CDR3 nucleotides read TGTGCCAGCAGCCTTAATGAAAAACTGTTTTTT. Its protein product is CASSLNEKLFF. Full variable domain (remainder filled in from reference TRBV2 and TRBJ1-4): EPEVTQTPSHQVTQMGQEVILRCVPISNHLYFYWYRQILGQKVEFLVSFYNNEISEKSEIFDDQFSVERPDGSNFTLKIRSTKLEDSAMYFCASSLNEKLFFGSGTQLSVL.